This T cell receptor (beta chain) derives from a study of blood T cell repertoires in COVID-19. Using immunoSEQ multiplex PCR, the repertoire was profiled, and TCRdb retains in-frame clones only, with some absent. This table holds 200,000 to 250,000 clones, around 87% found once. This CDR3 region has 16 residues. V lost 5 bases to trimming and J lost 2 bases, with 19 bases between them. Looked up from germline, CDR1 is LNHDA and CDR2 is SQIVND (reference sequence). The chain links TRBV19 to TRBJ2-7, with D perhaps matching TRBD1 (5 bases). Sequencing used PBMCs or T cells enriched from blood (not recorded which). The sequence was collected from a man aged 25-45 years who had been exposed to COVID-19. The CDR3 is CASSSSQGILPYEQYF. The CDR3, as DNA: TGTGCCAGTAGTTCCTCCCAGGGTATTTTACCCTACGAGCAGTACTTC.